These T cell receptor beta chains were read from a single sample in a study of blood T cell repertoires in COVID-19. TCRdb's table, derived via immunoSEQ multiplex PCR, lists solely in-frame clones and lacks some. There are approximately 300,000 clones in the sample; under 90% occur only once, and 4% to 6% lies in the top ten. Material: PBMCs or T cells enriched from blood (not recorded which). These receptors originate from a man in his 60s who had recovered from COVID-19. Both conserved end residues are part of each CDR3.

j_call v_call cdr3_aa
TRBJ2-7 TRBV11-1 CASSLVATSSYEQYF
TRBJ2-5 TRBV5-1 CASSRRGTGSGETQYF
TRBJ1-4 TRBV2 CASSGGTENEKLFF
TRBJ2-7 TRBV7-8 CASSRTGTGGYEQYF
TRBJ2-7 TRBV7-2 CASSLARLAGGEQYF
TRBJ2-6 TRBV28 CASSNSGQGSAGANVLTF
TRBJ1-6 TRBV11-2 CASSFWTGVLNSPLHF
TRBJ2-7 TRBV4-2 CASSQATGQQIQNEQYF
TRBJ1-4 TRBV7-2 CASSLNPGQLNEKLFF
TRBJ2-1 TRBV4-2 CASSQESGTSGSATNEQFF
TRBJ2-2 TRBV4-2 CASSRDRGIPGELFF
TRBJ1-4 TRBV5-6 CASSLGLDRDATNEKLFF
TRBJ2-1 TRBV7-9 CAATPREAGGLNEQFF